The clone carrying this T cell receptor (beta chain) was seen only a few times. Some clones are missing from TCRdb's copy, which holds only in-frame ones; the method was immunoSEQ multiplex PCR. This table holds over 70,000 clones, over 70% found once. The CDR3 consists of 17 residues. Germline-derived CDR1 and CDR2 are SGHRS and YFSETQ. Trimming at V came to 0 bases and at J to 6 bases, leaving 7 bases not matched to a gene. The sample is drawn from a study of blood T cell repertoires in COVID-19. The receptor's source is an elderly man with acute or convalescent COVID-19. The chain combines TRBV5-1 with TRBJ1-6; TRBD1 matches 9 bases. The sample consisted of peripheral blood. The CDR3 loop is CASSLAGTGSINSPLHF. CDR3 in DNA: TGCGCCAGCAGCTTGGCCGGGACAGGGTCGATTAATTCACCCCTCCACTTT.